This T cell receptor beta chain emerged from a study of blood T cell repertoires in COVID-19. On the study more broadly: Samples taken during acute and convalescent COVID-19 were collected in the United States, Italy and Spain. PBMCs, B-cell-depleted T cells, or T cells provided the cDNA or gDNA that made up the material.

Here immunoSEQ multiplex PCR was the method, and the copy in TCRdb shows in-frame clones only, minus some. Of 80,000 or so clones listed, 88% are singletons. The specimen sequenced was peripheral blood. The sequence derives from a human donor in a cohort sampled during active COVID-19.

The CDR3 DNA reads TGTGCCAGCAGCTCTGGGGGCGGATTCCGGTACACCGGGGAGCTGTTTTTT. Its translation: CASSSGGGFRYTGELFF. The chain has TRBV5-6 and TRBJ2-2; a possible D gene is TRBD1 (6 bases). The germline CDR1 and CDR2 sequences are SGHDT and YYEEEE. Trimming took 3 bases from V and 3 from J, leaving 18 bases between them. This CDR3 region has 17 residues.